This TCR beta chain was obtained from a study of shared clonotypes between healthy human individuals (dated by TCRdb to about 2020). Some background on the complete study: The cohort included a few men and a couple of women between 18 and 49 years of age. For each donor, three plates each were used for CD4 naive and CD4 memory, two plates were used for CD8 naive, and one plate was used for CD8 memory. Each donor's leukapheresis produced roughly between roughly 0.94 and 9.5 billion PBMCs. Libraries were prepared and TCR repertoires were sequenced by different laboratories using diverse techniques, in order to increase sequencing depth and limit assay-specific biases. Blood TCR repertoires of five healthy adults were deeply sequenced to estimate repertoire size and the extent of clonotype sharing between individuals.

Overall results and qualifications from the work: Estimated clonotype richness was generally larger for naive than for memory subsets. Based on pairwise subsampling, the degree of clonotype sharing among donors was expected to be affected by sequencing depth. Because the study included a small number of donors, the genetic and exposure-history diversity represented was limited. Sampling was restricted to blood, and TCR repertoires in tissues likely differ from the TCR repertoires found in blood. Incomplete sequencing was indicated by rarefaction of sorted-subset datasets, despite the large sequencing depth. When a few donors were compared, the shared fraction of clonotypes was around 5% for naive CD4, less than 4% for naive CD8, roughly 2.3% for memory CD4, and 0.4% for memory CD8. Compared with non-shared clonotypes, the clonotypes found in all four sorted-subset donors had higher generation probabilities.

Using the deep immunoSEQ assay, multiplex PCR amplified TCR CDR3 regions from genomic DNA. For each cell subset, the extracted genomic DNA was distributed evenly across all wells of several immunoSEQ 96-well plates, and each plate served as one replicate. Each replicate PCR for sorted subsets received roughly 0.2 ug genomic DNA, equal to 28,000 or so T cell genomes. The purified libraries were quantified using a Qubit 3.0 fluorometer, sized with a Bioanalyzer 2100, and then quantified again using the KAPA Library Quantification kit. Each immunoSEQ 96-well plate was sequenced on its own single-read 150-cycle Illumina NextSeq 550 flow cell. In the paper's pipeline: Because the immunoSEQ output held only junctional sequences and lacked quality scores, the filtering could not match the filtering applied to full-length reads. To assign V/J genes and CDR3, sequences were annotated against IMGT germline references using PyIR, a Python wrapper for IgBLAST v1.9. Any read was removed if the V/J assignment was weak (E-value above 1e-6), the CDR3 was missing, or the read contained stop codons, out-of-frame junctions, or ambiguous translated residues. V3J clonotypes were defined as sequences sharing the same inferred V gene, J gene, and CDR3 amino acid sequence. The percentage overlap between two repertoires was calculated by dividing the number of shared unique clonotypes by the size of the smaller repertoire. Three approaches were used to assess repertoire richness: RTK rarefaction, the Chao1 estimator, and Recon v2.1 estimates of unobserved clonotypes. OLGA was used to compute generation probabilities for all TCRbeta clonotypes that the gDNA method yielded from a handful of donors. The clones in this table, taken by TCRdb from immuneACCESS, are in-frame only. Not every clone is retained; where verified, under half of the shortfall comes from an unresolved V gene, and the cause of the rest is unknown. V and J calls and clone size are as listed in that table; D and trimming were resolved from the DNA. This sample holds a few million clones; 93% were observed only once. Approximately 1.6% of the sample goes to the ten largest clones.

A note on this clone: It lacks a known antigen. No base quality values were provided; no much bigger clone lies one nucleotide off.

V and J are truncated by 3 bases and 0 bases respectively, leaving an intervening sequence of 12 bases. Reading the germline V gene gives CDR1 SGHVS and CDR2 FQNEAQ. Spanning cysteine to phenylalanine, the CDR3 consists of 16 amino acids. Of all the DNA, just the CDR3 is kept, 48 bases in frame from base 1. CD8 naive samples were CD45RO-negative cells positively selected for CCR7, giving a CD45RA+CCR7+ population that excluded TemRA cells. The donors were healthy, HIV-negative adults who had no recently reported acute infections or vaccinations. All donors were Caucasian adults living in Nashville, Tennessee, USA. Blood was collected by leukapheresis, and PBMCs were isolated by Ficoll-Histopaque density gradient centrifugation and then cryopreserved in liquid nitrogen vapor phase. Analytical flow cytometry was used to check the purity and quantity of every magnetically sorted T cell population. Genomic DNA was isolated from every sorted fraction and measured by UV absorbance on a Nanodrop 2000c.

Sequencing was carried out using naive CD8+ T cells from PBMCs. The meaning of the sample's cell subset or site label: CD45RA+CCR7+. The origin of this receptor is a young man in good health. Some clones in this sample may be carry-over from other donors' samples. The rearranged segments are TRBV7-8 and TRBJ1-5, with a tentative D gene TRBD1 over 6 matching bases. The CDR3 region has the sequence CASSFWMDSSNQPQHF. The sequenced DNA is TGTGCCAGCAGCTTCTGGATGGACAGTAGCAATCAGCCCCAGCATTTT.